This T cell receptor (beta chain) was recovered during a study of blood T cells in healthy people across ages. Points from the study as a whole: Naive T cell percentage showed a strong correlation with TCR beta diversity. Diversity estimated from one million T cells was considered an underestimate.

In regard to this clonotype: Its specificity is not known.

Combining a sample-barcoded 5' primer with a J-beta primer mix, a second PCR ran for about 7 to 11 cycles. Every cDNA was tagged by a template-switch adaptor with 12 random nucleotides. TCRdb independently ran MiXCR on the 5' RACE reads; one entry per CDR3 protein. This table has approximately 730,000 distinct CDR3 sequences, 53% appearing once. Germline V gives CDR1 SGHRS, CDR2 YFSETQ. This CDR3 region has 15 residues. V shed 2 bases, J shed 2 bases, and the junction held 2 bases outside the gene matches. Total RNA was isolated from each sample in quantities of at least 6 micrograms. The sample taken for sequencing was blood. The TCR comes from an elderly man in good health. The chain combines TRBV5-1 with TRBJ2-1; 9 nucleotides align to TRBD2. The CDR3 is CASSLIAGAYNEQFF. Written as DNA, the CDR3 is TGCGCCAGCAGCTTAATAGCGGGAGCCTACAATGAGCAGTTCTTC.